Below are 5 T cell receptor beta chains sequenced from a single sample in a study of PD-1 blockade in classical Hodgkin lymphoma. The sample's time point: cycle 4 day 1 (C4D1), after less than 7 weeks of nivolumab. No patient escaped relapse after autologous stem cell transplantation, and brentuximab vedotin exposure varied. Magnetic negative selection was used to purify CD4+ T cells from PBMCs that had been thawed. Some clones are missing from TCRdb's copy, which holds only in-frame ones; the method was immunoSEQ multiplex PCR. The sample lists more than 10,000 clones, roughly 90% occurring once. Here the sequenced sample was CD4+ T cells from blood, taken before the fourth cycle of nivolumab. Source of these receptors: a human donor with classical Hodgkin lymphoma.

CDR3 protein: CASSPRGSRALSGSPLHF. In DNA, the CDR3 is TGTGCCAGCAGCCCCAGAGGGTCCCGGGCCCTAAGTGGGTCACCCCTCCACTTT. The gene calls are TRBV7-2 and TRBJ1-6; D gene ambiguous. Germline V gene lookup returns CDR1 SGHTA and CDR2 FQGNSA. CDR3 size: 18 residues. V lost 5 bases, J lost 10 bases, and 27 bases lay in between.

CDR3 amino acids: CASSLMRATDTQYF. CDR3 sequence (DNA): TGTGCCAGCAGCTTAATGAGGGCCACAGATACGCAGTATTTT. This rearrangement joins TRBV7-3 to TRBJ2-3, with a weak D call TRBD2 (5 bases). V was pared by 1 base and J by 2 bases, with 7 bases between. This CDR3 comprises 14 residues. Germline lookup yields CDR1 SGHTA and CDR2 FQGTGA.

A single count supports this clone. The chain employs TRBV5-1 and TRBJ1-6; 9 bases line up with TRBD1. The germline V gene encodes CDR1 SGHRS and CDR2 YFSETQ. The CDR3 has 15 amino acids. V was clipped by 3 bases and J by 9 bases; unmatched bases: 7. CDR3 bases: TGCGCCAGCAGCTGGGCGGACAGGGGTAGTTCACCCCTCCACTTT. Translating gives CASSWADRGSSPLHF.

The J gene is TRBJ2-3, the V gene TRBV14, with 12 bases matching TRBD2. Unmatched junction bases numbered 2, after V lost 10 bases and J lost 3 bases. Per germline, CDR1 SGHDN and CDR2 FVKESK. The CDR3 loop spans 13 amino acids. CDR3: CATGLAGTDTQYF. The CDR3 DNA sequence: TGTGCCACCGGACTAGCGGGAACAGATACGCAGTATTTT. Filled out from reference TRBV14 and TRBJ2-3, the complete variable domain reads EAGVTQFPSHSVIEKGQTVTLRCDPISGHDNLYWYRRVMGKEIKFLLHFVKESKQDESGMPNNRFLAERTGGTYSTLKVQPAELEDSGVYFCATGLAGTDTQYFGPGTRLTVL.

This chain connects TRBV6-1 to TRBJ2-1; D is possibly TRBD2 (5 bases). The V gene's germline CDR1 is MNHNS and CDR2 SASEGT. This CDR3 has 13 amino acids. Trimming took off 1 base at V and 8 bases at J, with 9 bases between the two ends. The CDR3 is CASSEGPGDEQFF. CDR3 in DNA: TGTGCCAGCAGTGAAGGACCCGGGGATGAGCAGTTCTTC.